Below are 20 T cell receptor beta chains sequenced from a single sample in a study of cytomegalovirus exposure and HLA in healthy donors. PCR used 60 Vbeta primers and 13 Jbeta primers. Assay: immunoSEQ multiplex PCR; the TCRdb copy retains only in-frame clones and omits some. The sample lists 130,000 or so clones; about 69% were seen once. Specimen: PBMCs. The receptors were gathered from a man aged 25 to 40 in good health and CMV-seronegative.

The gene calls are TRBV18 and TRBJ1-1; 9 bases are shared with TRBD1. V trimming: 5 bases; J trimming: 6 bases; junction bases outside the gene matches: 4. The CDR3 has 13 residues. The germline V gene encodes CDR1 KGHSH and CDR2 LQKENI. CDR3 DNA: TGTGCCAGCTCAGGGACAGGGCTCTCTGAAGCTTTCTTT. It is translated as CASSGTGLSEAFF.

This sequence joins TRBV25-1 and TRBJ2-1, with 11 bases that match TRBD1. CDR1 is MGHDK, CDR2 SYGVNS, per germline. Trimming removed 11 bases from V and 6 bases from J; junction bases left unmatched: 3. The CDR3 contains 12 residues. For the CDR3, the DNA is TGTGCCGGCGGGACAGGGGGCAATGAGCAGTTCTTC. Translation gives CAGGTGGNEQFF. Full variable domain (missing parts from reference TRBV25-1 and TRBJ2-1): EADIYQTPRYLVIGTGKKITLECSQTMGHDKMYWYQQDPGMELHLIHYSYGVNSTEKGDLSSESTVSRIRTEHFPLTLESARPSHTSQYLCAGGTGGNEQFFGPGTRLTVL.

The V call is TRBV7-6, the J call TRBJ1-1; tentatively, D is TRBD1 (6 bases). From germline, CDR1 is SGHVS and CDR2 FNYEAQ. The CDR3 sequence is 13 residues long. The V and J ends lost 6 bases and 1 base respectively, with 9 bases between them. The CDR3 protein is CASRPGENTEAFF. The CDR3, as DNA: TGTGCCAGCAGACCAGGGGAGAACACTGAAGCTTTCTTT.

The rearrangement links TRBV4-2 to TRBJ1-1; possibly TRBD1 for D (5 bases). Looked up from germline, CDR1 is LGHNA and CDR2 is YNFKEQ. This CDR3 spans 14 amino acids. The germline V and J ends were trimmed by 4 bases and 4 bases, with 13 bases remaining between them. The CDR3 loop reads CASSREQALTEAFF. The CDR3 DNA follows: TGTGCCAGCAGCCGAGAACAGGCTCTCACTGAAGCTTTCTTT.

The chain recombines TRBV4-1 with TRBJ2-7; D is perhaps TRBD2 (6 bases). The CDR3 length is 15 residues. The germline CDR1 and CDR2 sequences are MGHRA and YSYEKL. V lost 7 bases and J lost 7, with 23 bases in between. CDR3 in amino acids: CASTQEGTGLGEQYF. CDR3 in DNA: TGCGCCAGCACTCAAGAGGGGACTGGGCTTGGGGAGCAGTACTTC.

The chain employs TRBV5-1 and TRBJ2-3; a possible D gene is TRBD2 (6 bases). The CDR3 runs to 15 residues. Trimming pared 2 bases from V and 2 bases from J, leaving 12 bases between. The germline V gene has CDR1 SGHRS and CDR2 YFSETQ. The DNA for the CDR3 is TGCGCCAGCAGCTTCGGGGGAGCAGCCACAGATACGCAGTATTTT. This sequence encodes CASSFGGAATDTQYF.

The chain employs TRBV10-3 and TRBJ2-4; possible D gene TRBD1, 10 bases. Germline-derived CDR1 and CDR2 are ENHRY and SYGVKD. The CDR3 loop spans 18 amino acids. Between the trimmed V and J ends, which lost 0 bases and 5 bases, there was a span of 20 bases. The CDR3 spells CAISESADRGTSQNIQYF. CDR3 bases: TGTGCCATCAGTGAGTCGGCGGACAGGGGGACTAGCCAAAACATTCAGTACTTC.

In this sample, this clone turned up a few times. This chain uses TRBV2 with TRBJ1-1, with a possible D match to TRBD1 (5 bases). The germline gives CDR1 SNHLY, CDR2 FYNNEI. The CDR3 has 13 amino acids. The V gene lost 7 bases and the J gene lost 1 base, with 10 bases spanning the gap. The CDR3 reads CASIRDRNTEAFF. The CDR3, as DNA: TGTGCCAGCATCAGAGACAGGAACACTGAAGCTTTCTTT.

The chain couples TRBV14 to TRBJ1-1; 9 nucleotides align to TRBD1. Trimming at V came to 2 bases and at J to 6 bases, leaving 10 bases not matched to a gene. In germline, CDR1 is SGHDN, CDR2 FVKESK. This CDR3 has 16 residues. The CDR3 nucleotides read TGTGCCAGCAGCCAACCTAACAGGGGGCTGAGGTCTGAAGCTTTCTTT. Protein product: CASSQPNRGLRSEAFF. The full variable domain, its missing parts supplied by reference TRBV14 and TRBJ1-1, is EAGVTQFPSHSVIEKGQTVTLRCDPISGHDNLYWYRRVMGKEIKFLLHFVKESKQDESGMPNNRFLAERTGGTYSTLKVQPAELEDSGVYFCASSQPNRGLRSEAFFGQGTRLTVV.

The V and J genes are TRBV5-1 and TRBJ1-3; no reliable D call. Germline V gene lookup returns CDR1 SGHRS and CDR2 YFSETQ. This CDR3 has 13 amino acids. V was pared by 7 bases and J by 0 bases, with 8 bases between. This CDR3 reads CASSDTSGNTIYF. CDR3 coding DNA: TGCGCCAGCTCAGACACCTCTGGAAACACCATATATTTT.

The CDR3 coding sequence is TGTGCCACCAGCAGTATCGGGGGAGAGGAAAAACTGTTTTTT. This translates into CATSSIGGEEKLFF. V and J are TRBV15 and TRBJ1-4; D is possibly TRBD1 (5 bases). V lost 3 bases and J 8 bases, leaving 13 bases between the germline ends. This CDR3 contains 14 residues. Germline V gene sequence: CDR1 LNHNV, CDR2 YYDKDF (reference sequence).

This rearrangement joins TRBV7-2 to TRBJ2-2, with D possibly matching TRBD2 (6 bases). The V and J ends lost 4 bases and 1 base respectively, with 13 bases between them. The CDR3 totals 16 residues. CDR1 is SGHTA, CDR2 FQGNSA, per germline. DNA of the CDR3: TGTGCCAGCAGCTGGGGGGTCGGGGGGAACACCGGGGAGCTGTTTTTT. Encoded protein: CASSWGVGGNTGELFF.

This clone was seen a few times. This chain uses TRBV30 with TRBJ1-2, with no clear D. The CDR3 length is 12 residues. The germline CDR1 and CDR2 sequences are GTSNPN and SVGIG (reference sequence). V lost 1 base and J lost 6, with 9 bases in between. The CDR3, as DNA: TGTGCCTGGAGTGAACAAGAAGATGGCTACACCTTC. Its protein is CAWSEQEDGYTF.

The chain uses TRBV16 and TRBJ2-7, with TRBD1 identical over 7 bases. The trim removed 4 bases at V and 2 bases at J, leaving 8 bases unmatched. The germline gives CDR1 KGHSY, CDR2 FQNENV. CDR3 length: 15 residues. CDR3 protein: CASSLGQARTYEQYF. CDR3 in DNA: TGTGCCAGCAGCCTAGGACAGGCTAGAACCTACGAGCAGTACTTC.

Of note for this clone: One end of the junction is discordant with germline, which a read error may explain. The DNA for the CDR3 is TGTGCTAGCAGCCCCCAGACTAACACTGAAGCTTTCTTT. Translating it yields CASSPQTNTEAFF. The J gene is TRBJ1-1, the V gene TRBV7-7; D not resolved. The CDR3 runs 13 residues. Germline loops: CDR1 SSHAT, CDR2 FNYEAQ (reference sequence).

V and J are TRBV27 and TRBJ2-7, with 7 positions matching TRBD1. After removal of 10 bases from V and 3 bases from J, the junction contained 6 bases not matched to a gene. The germline V gene encodes CDR1 MNHEY and CDR2 SMNVEV (reference sequence). The CDR3 length is 12 residues. CDR3 in DNA: TGTGCCACAGGGGACAGAGACTACGAGCAGTACTTC. This gives the protein CATGDRDYEQYF.

The rearrangement joins TRBV28 to TRBJ2-7; tentative D call: TRBD1 (8 bases). The CDR3 runs 14 residues. Germline V CDR1 and CDR2: MDHEN, SYDVKM. With 5 bases removed from V and 7 bases from J, the gap between germline ends came to 18 bases. This CDR3 is CASSRTGGDREQYF. Written as DNA, the CDR3 is TGTGCCAGCAGTCGTACAGGGGGGGATCGGGAGCAGTACTTC.

The chain carries TRBV19 and TRBJ1-2; D perhaps matches TRBD1 (5 bases). V was pared by 5 bases and J by 4 bases, with 11 bases between. Germline CDR1 and CDR2: LNHDA and SQIVND (reference sequence). The CDR3 covers 13 residues. CDR3 coding DNA: TGTGCCAGTAGTCCCACAGGTGGCTATGGCTACACCTTC. Translated, it gives CASSPTGGYGYTF.

The chain joins TRBV11-3 to TRBJ1-1; D is uncertain. The V and J ends lost 5 bases and 3 bases respectively, with 10 bases between them. The CDR3 extends over 13 amino acids. Germline assignment: CDR1 SGHNT and CDR2 YENEEA. CDR3 in DNA: TGTGCCAGCAGCCAACTCGGGGACACTGAAGCTTTCTTT. Its protein is CASSQLGDTEAFF.

The chain joins TRBV9 to TRBJ2-7; D may be TRBD1 (6 bases). The V end was cut by 3 bases, the J end by 12 bases, with 16 bases between. The CDR3 is 12 amino acids. CDR1 is SGDLS, CDR2 YYNGEE, per germline. The CDR3 sequence: CASSAGWGPPYF. In DNA, the CDR3 is TGTGCCAGCAGCGCCGGGTGGGGGCCGCCGTACTTC.